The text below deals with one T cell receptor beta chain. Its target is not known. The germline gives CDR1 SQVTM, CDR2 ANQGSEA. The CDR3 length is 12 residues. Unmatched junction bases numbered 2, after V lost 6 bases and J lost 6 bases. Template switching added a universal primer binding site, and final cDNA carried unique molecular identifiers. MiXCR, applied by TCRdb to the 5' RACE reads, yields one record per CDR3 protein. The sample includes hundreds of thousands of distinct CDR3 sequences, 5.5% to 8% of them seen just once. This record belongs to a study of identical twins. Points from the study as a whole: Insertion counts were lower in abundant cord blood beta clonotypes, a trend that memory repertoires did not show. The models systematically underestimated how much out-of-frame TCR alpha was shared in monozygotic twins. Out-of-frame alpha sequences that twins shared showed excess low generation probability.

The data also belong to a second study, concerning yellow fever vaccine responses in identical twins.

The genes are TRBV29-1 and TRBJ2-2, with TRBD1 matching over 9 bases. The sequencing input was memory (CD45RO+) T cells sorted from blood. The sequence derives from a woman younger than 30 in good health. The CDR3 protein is CSVDRGAGELFF. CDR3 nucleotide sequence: TGCAGCGTAGACAGGGGGGCCGGGGAGCTGTTTTTT.